The 31 T cell receptor beta chains presented below share a single source sample, sequenced in a study of T cells in Graves' hyperthyroidism and ophthalmopathy. Researchers took RNA transcripts and amplified the TCR beta CDR3 regions from them. Carried out on the TCR CDR3, a first-round RT-PCR used the HTBI primer set. TCRdb re-called the multiplex PCR reads through MiXCR, storing one row per CDR3 protein. Here the sample spans approximately 370,000 distinct CDR3 sequences, under 15% being singletons. The sample consisted of blood. The origin of the receptors is a woman in her 30s with Graves' hyperthyroidism.

The V call is TRBV6-1, the J call TRBJ2-4, with 9 bases matching TRBD1. Germline CDR1 MNHNS, CDR2 SASEGT. V lost 6 bases to trimming and J lost 9 bases; unmatched junction nucleotides: 9. The CDR3 runs 14 residues. The CDR3: CASRGQGGWVIQYF. The CDR3 region has the DNA TGTGCCAGCAGGGGACAGGGCGGGTGGGTCATTCAGTACTTC.

The rearrangement links TRBV9 to TRBJ2-1; the D is unclear. The CDR3 loop spans 16 amino acids. The germline CDR1 and CDR2 sequences are SGDLS and YYNGEE. The V and J ends lost 0 bases and 12 bases respectively, with 22 bases between them. The CDR3: CASSVATGQTLPGQFF. In DNA form, the CDR3 reads TGTGCCAGCAGCGTAGCGACGGGCCAAACCCTCCCGGGGCAGTTCTTC.

This clonotype was seen at least ten times. This rearrangement joins TRBV18 to TRBJ2-7; 7 nucleotides agree with TRBD2. CDR1 KGHSH and CDR2 LQKENI come from the germline V gene. CDR3 size: 15 residues. V shed 5 bases and J 2 bases; nucleotides not matched to a gene: 9. Written as DNA, the CDR3 is TGTGCCAGCTCAAACCCGCGGGAGTGGGCCTACGAGCAGTACTTC. Its protein is CASSNPREWAYEQYF.

This clonotype has just a few counts. The chain recombines TRBV28 with TRBJ2-5; D gene unclear. CDR1 and CDR2 (germline): MDHEN, SYDVKM. The CDR3 has 12 amino acids. Trimming shortened V by 7 bases and J by 5 bases, and 11 bases separated the two germline ends. CDR3 sequence: CASNGPGETQYF. The CDR3 nucleotides are TGTGCCAGCAATGGACCCGGGGAGACCCAGTACTTC.

The V gene is TRBV28, the J gene TRBJ2-3; D not certain. The CDR3 is 18 residues long. V lost 2 bases, J lost 0 bases, and 18 bases lay in between. Germline-derived CDR1 and CDR2 are MDHEN and SYDVKM. The CDR3 region is CASSLRLPASYSTDTQYF. CDR3 nucleotide sequence: TGTGCCAGCAGTTTACGATTACCAGCGAGTTATAGCACAGATACGCAGTATTTT.

This clonotype was counted many times. This sequence joins TRBV5-1 and TRBJ1-4; D uncertain. This CDR3 region has 16 residues. The ends were cut back, 0 bases at V and 1 base at J, with 10 bases in the middle. Germline V lookup: CDR1 SGHRS, CDR2 YFSETQ. The CDR3 DNA sequence: TGCGCCAGCAGCTTGGGGACGGTGATAACTAATGAAAAACTGTTTTTT. This codes for CASSLGTVITNEKLFF. The whole variable domain, remainder taken from reference TRBV5-1 and TRBJ1-4, is KAGVTQTPRYLIKTRGQQVTLSCSPISGHRSVSWYQQTPGQGLQFLFEYFSETQRNKGNFPGRFSGRQFSNSRSEMNVSTLELGDSALYLCASSLGTVITNEKLFFGSGTQLSVL.

V gene TRBV27 combines with J gene TRBJ2-7; TRBD1 matches at 7 bases. Germline V gives CDR1 MNHEY, CDR2 SMNVEV (reference sequence). This CDR3 region has 13 residues. V lost 8 bases and J lost 2; bases outside the gene matches: 6. DNA for the CDR3: TGTGCCAGCGGTCGGGACAGAACCTACGAGCAGTACTTC. It codes for CASGRDRTYEQYF.

This clonotype was seen only a few times. The chain uses TRBV6-2 or TRBV6-3 and TRBJ2-7; D ambiguous. From germline, CDR1 is MNHEY and CDR2 SVGEGT. V lost 5 bases and J lost 7, with 15 bases in between. The CDR3 contains 13 residues. CDR3 region: CASSASRPSEQYF. The CDR3, as DNA: TGTGCCAGCAGTGCCTCCCGGCCATCAGAGCAGTACTTC.

The chain carries TRBV7-2 and TRBJ1-5; D uncertain. There are 13 residues in the CDR3. CDR1 is SGHTA, CDR2 FQGNSA, per germline. Trimming cost V 1 base and J 5 bases, with 6 bases left between them. In nucleotides, the CDR3 is TGTGCCAGCAGCTTAGGCAGCTATCAGCCCCAGCATTTT. Translating it yields CASSLGSYQPQHF.

This clonotype came up many times. The CDR3 DNA follows: TGCAGTGCTACAACAGGAAATCAGCCCCAGCATTTT. It translates to CSATTGNQPQHF. The V and J genes are TRBV20-1 and TRBJ1-5; a possible D gene is TRBD1 (5 bases). Germline V gives CDR1 DFQATT, CDR2 SNEGSKA (reference sequence). The CDR3 is made up of 12 amino acids. V gave up 4 bases and J gave up 4 bases, with 8 bases separating them.

This clonotype has a count of ten or more. This chain links TRBV20-1 with TRBJ1-5; perhaps TRBD1 as D (5 bases). Germline V gives CDR1 DFQATT, CDR2 SNEGSKA (reference sequence). V lost 5 bases, J lost 4 bases, and 18 bases lay in between. This CDR3 comprises 15 residues. CDR3 sequence reads: CSAQAVQGANQPQHF. In DNA form, the CDR3 reads TGCAGTGCTCAGGCGGTGCAGGGCGCGAATCAGCCCCAGCATTTT.

This sequence joins TRBV27 and TRBJ2-5, with 7 bases aligning to TRBD2. V dropped 8 bases and J dropped 4; count of bases not matched to a gene: 7. This CDR3 region has 13 residues. Looked up from germline, CDR1 is MNHEY and CDR2 is SMNVEV (reference sequence). The DNA for the CDR3 is TGTGCCAGCGGTGGGGGGGGGACAGAGACCCAGTACTTC. Its translation: CASGGGGTETQYF.

This clonotype was found many times. V and J are TRBV6-2 or TRBV6-3 and TRBJ2-7; D is unclear. V dropped 3 bases and J dropped 6 bases, with 6 bases sitting between them. The germline V gene encodes CDR1 MNHEY and CDR2 SVGEGT. The CDR3 runs to 11 residues. Here the CDR3 DNA reads TGTGCCAGCAGTTATTGGGGCGAGCAGTACTTC. Amino acid sequence: CASSYWGEQYF.

This clonotype was seen ten or more times. As DNA, the CDR3 is TGTGCCAGCAGAAGCATTGTCCTGGACGAGCAGTACTTC. Its protein is CASRSIVLDEQYF. This chain uses TRBV28 with TRBJ2-7; D unresolved. Germline values: CDR1 MDHEN, CDR2 SYDVKM. The germline V and J ends were trimmed by 6 bases and 5 bases, with 14 bases remaining between them. This CDR3 contains 13 residues.

The chain carries TRBV7-9 and TRBJ1-1; tentatively, D is TRBD1 (6 bases). Trimming shortened V by 1 base and J by 4 bases, and 13 bases separated the two germline ends. Per germline, CDR1 SEHNR and CDR2 FQNEAQ (reference sequence). There are 15 residues in the CDR3. The CDR3 here is CASSLEGGASTEAFF. CDR3 sequence (DNA): TGTGCCAGCAGCTTAGAAGGGGGGGCTTCCACTGAAGCTTTCTTT. The full variable domain, completed using reference TRBV7-9 and TRBJ1-1, is DTGVSQNPRHKITKRGQNVTFRCDPISEHNRLYWYRQTLGQGPEFLTYFQNEAQLEKSRLLSDRFSAERPKGSFSTLEIQRTEQGDSAMYLCASSLEGGASTEAFFGQGTRLTVV.

This clonotype was seen more than once but under ten times. The chain combines TRBV20-1 with TRBJ2-2; D gene unclear. V lost 0 bases and J lost 5, with 7 bases in between. The CDR3 covers 13 residues. Germline CDR1 DFQATT, CDR2 SNEGSKA (reference sequence). DNA of the CDR3: TGCAGTGCTAGAGAGGTTCGGACCGGGGAGCTGTTTTTT. It is translated as CSAREVRTGELFF.

The chain joins TRBV4-1 to TRBJ2-1; 7 positions match TRBD1. The CDR3 length is 16 residues. Germline lookup yields CDR1 MGHRA and CDR2 YSYEKL. V lost 6 bases, J lost 0 bases, and 8 bases stayed unmatched. The CDR3 loop is CASSQPSGGSYNEQFF. The CDR3 bases are TGCGCCAGCAGTCAACCCTCAGGGGGCTCCTACAATGAGCAGTTCTTC.

The chain carries TRBV27 and TRBJ2-3; tentatively, D is TRBD2 (6 bases). CDR1 and CDR2 from the germline V gene are MNHEY and SMNVEV (reference sequence). CDR3 length: 15 amino acids. V lost 4 bases and J lost 2, with 13 bases in between. The CDR3 here is CASSSPGTLTDTQYF. CDR3 sequence (DNA): TGTGCCAGCAGTTCCCCCGGGACTCTCACAGATACGCAGTATTTT.

The chain recombines TRBV5-1 with TRBJ2-2; D is unresolved. V gave up 1 base and J gave up 3 bases, with 16 bases separating them. Germline values: CDR1 SGHRS, CDR2 YFSETQ. This CDR3 has 17 amino acids. In nucleotides, the CDR3 is TGCGCCAGCAGCTTGAGGCAGAGCTCTCCGGACACCGGGGAGCTGTTTTTT. Translation: CASSLRQSSPDTGELFF.

This clonotype was counted at least ten times. The chain couples TRBV20-1 to TRBJ2-1; TRBD2 matches at 12 bases. V lost 1 base, J lost 4 bases, and 8 bases stayed unmatched. The germline V gene has CDR1 DFQATT and CDR2 SNEGSKA (reference sequence). This CDR3 spans 17 amino acids. DNA of the CDR3: TGCAGTGCTAGAGCCCTTGGACTAGCGGGACCTTACAATGAGCAGTTCTTC. Amino acid sequence: CSARALGLAGPYNEQFF.

Notes on this clonotype: A single base separates this from a much larger clone, so it may be a read error. The chain recombines TRBV28 with TRBJ1-5; 7 nucleotides line up with TRBD1. V shed 4 bases, J shed 6 bases, and the junction held 6 bases outside the gene matches. This CDR3 contains 14 residues. Germline V gene lookup returns CDR1 MDHEN and CDR2 SYDVKM. The CDR3 coding sequence is TGTGCCAGCAGTTCCGGGACAGTCACTCAGCCCCAGCATTTT. Translating gives CASSSGTVTQPQHF.

This clonotype was seen at least ten times. This chain joins TRBV28 and TRBJ2-1; 9 bases fit TRBD2. The ends lost 6 bases at V and 6 bases at J; junction bases unmatched: 9. Germline CDR1 reads MDHEN; CDR2 reads SYDVKM. The CDR3 spans 15 residues. The CDR3 here is CASSLHSGSPNEQFF. The CDR3 DNA follows: TGTGCCAGCAGCCTTCATAGCGGGAGCCCCAATGAGCAGTTCTTC.

There are a few counts of this clonotype. This chain joins TRBV11-2 and TRBJ2-2; 9 nucleotides agree with TRBD1. The CDR3 has 13 residues. Trimming took 11 bases from V and 6 from J; bases not matched to a gene: 7. Germline CDR1 SGHAT, CDR2 FQNNGV. As DNA, the CDR3 is TGTGCCGGAACACAGGGGGCATCCGGGGAGCTGTTTTTT. Amino acid sequence: CAGTQGASGELFF.

This clonotype showed up just a few times. J is TRBJ1-2 and V is TRBV6-1, with 7 nucleotides matching TRBD1. This CDR3 region has 14 residues. V was clipped by 7 bases and J by 2 bases; unmatched bases: 7. Germline values: CDR1 MNHNS, CDR2 SASEGT. CDR3 sequence (DNA): TGTGCCAGCACCAAGGACAGGATGAACTATGGCTACACCTTC. Its translation: CASTKDRMNYGYTF.

V and J are TRBV10-3 and TRBJ2-7, with TRBD1 matching 7 bases. The ends lost 0 bases at V and 6 bases at J; junction bases unmatched: 8. The V gene's germline CDR1 is ENHRY and CDR2 SYGVKD. CDR3 length: 15 amino acids. CDR3 protein: CAISESSQGPSEQYF. The CDR3 nucleotides read TGTGCCATCAGTGAGTCGTCACAGGGGCCCTCCGAGCAGTACTTC.

This clonotype was seen only a few times. V and J are TRBV5-1 and TRBJ1-1, with TRBD1 matching over 8 bases. V lost 0 bases to trimming and J lost 1 base; unmatched junction nucleotides: 2. Germline assignment: CDR1 SGHRS and CDR2 YFSETQ. This CDR3 has 15 residues. The CDR3 DNA follows: TGCGCCAGCAGCTTGGGCGGACAGGGGAACACTGAAGCTTTCTTT. Translation gives CASSLGGQGNTEAFF.

The chain employs TRBV15 and TRBJ2-7; the match to TRBD1 covers 12 bases. Germline assignment: CDR1 LNHNV and CDR2 YYDKDF (reference sequence). The trim removed 1 base at V and 5 bases at J, leaving 3 bases unmatched. The CDR3 loop spans 15 amino acids. The CDR3 DNA reads TGTGCCACCAGCAGAGGACGGGACAGGGGGCACGAGCAGTACTTC. Residues: CATSRGRDRGHEQYF.

This clonotype was counted between two and nine times. V and J are TRBV19 and TRBJ2-1; TRBD2 aligns across 8 bases. V shed 3 bases and J 5 bases; nucleotides not matched to a gene: 6. This CDR3 contains 15 residues. The germline CDR1 and CDR2 sequences are LNHDA and SQIVND (reference sequence). CDR3 sequence: CASSIVGLENNEQFF. The CDR3 coding sequence is TGTGCCAGTAGTATTGTGGGACTAGAGAACAATGAGCAGTTCTTC.

The rearrangement uses TRBV7-8 and TRBJ2-1; 9 bases map to TRBD2. The CDR3 contains 17 residues. V lost 2 bases and J lost 7; bases outside the gene matches: 12. CDR1 and CDR2 (germline): SGHVS, FQNEAQ. The CDR3 region has the DNA TGTGCCAGCAGCTTACATCCGGGGGTAGCGGGAGATAATGAGCAGTTCTTC. Protein: CASSLHPGVAGDNEQFF.

This clonotype occurred a few times. The genes are TRBV24-1 and TRBJ2-1, with 10 bases identical to TRBD2. With 7 bases clipped from V and 6 bases from J, the junction kept 5 bases outside the gene matches. Germline assignment: CDR1 KGHDR and CDR2 SFDVKD. The length of the CDR3 is 14 residues. CDR3 DNA sequence: TGTGCCACCAGCCCCGGGACTAGCGCCAATGAGCAGTTCTTC. Protein: CATSPGTSANEQFF.

This clonotype was seen only a few times. The J gene is TRBJ1-2, the V gene TRBV27; perhaps TRBD1 as D (5 bases). Germline CDR1 MNHEY, CDR2 SMNVEV (reference sequence). The CDR3 sequence is 13 residues long. Trimming cost V 2 bases and J 8 bases, with 12 bases left between them. The CDR3: CASSLRQSKGYTF. CDR3 in DNA: TGTGCCAGCAGTTTACGACAGTCTAAGGGCTACACCTTC.